These 28 T cell receptor beta chains originate from one sample sequenced in a study. TCRdb re-derived calls from the 5' RACE reads in MiXCR, one entry per CDR3 protein. Of about 9,800 distinct CDR3 sequences listed, about a quarter are singletons. Treg sorting used a CD4+CD25+CD127-/low gate. Sample: Tregs sorted from blood. These TCRs come from a female donor with breast cancer.

By frequency in the sample, this clonotype is medium-sized. The rearrangement links TRBV5-1 to TRBJ1-5, with no clear D. CDR1 and CDR2 from the germline V gene are SGHRS and YFSETQ. There are 13 residues in the CDR3. V lost 3 bases and J lost 6, with 10 bases in between. CDR3 loop: CASSSDGIQPQHF. The CDR3 DNA is TGCGCCAGCAGCTCGGACGGGATTCAGCCCCAGCATTTT.

This clonotype was picked up many times. The chain links TRBV7-9 to TRBJ2-1, with 8 bases lining up with TRBD1. Germline-derived CDR1 and CDR2 are SEHNR and FQNEAQ (reference sequence). The CDR3 runs to 15 residues. With 3 bases clipped from V and 3 bases from J, the junction kept 4 bases outside the gene matches. The CDR3 loop reads CASSFGTGVYNEQFF. DNA of the CDR3: TGTGCCAGCAGCTTCGGGACAGGAGTCTACAATGAGCAGTTCTTC.

The V gene is TRBV27, the J gene TRBJ2-1, with 12 bases that match TRBD2. Germline V CDR1 and CDR2: MNHEY, SMNVEV (reference sequence). V trimming: 6 bases; J trimming: 8 bases; junction bases outside the gene matches: 5. The CDR3 covers 14 residues. CDR3 coding DNA: TGTGCCAGCAGCCGACTAGCGGGAGTCGATGAGCAGTTCTTC. Its translation is CASSRLAGVDEQFF.

The chain carries TRBV28 and TRBJ1-2, with 7 positions matching TRBD1. The V segment lost 2 bases and the J segment 7 bases; nucleotides outside the gene matches: 7. Germline loops: CDR1 MDHEN, CDR2 SYDVKM. The CDR3 contains 14 residues. The CDR3 DNA sequence: TGTGCCAGCAGTTTACGGAAGGGGGCTCTTGGCTACACCTTC. It codes for CASSLRKGALGYTF.

Relative to its sample, this clonotype is medium-sized (0.01 to 0.1%). The chain couples TRBV25-1 to TRBJ1-5, with D unresolved. V was clipped by 2 bases and J by 1 base, with 9 bases between them. Germline V gives CDR1 MGHDK, CDR2 SYGVNS. This CDR3 is built from 15 residues. CDR3 coding DNA: TGTGCCAGCAGTGAACCCGGTGGCAGCAATCAGCCCCAGCATTTT. It codes for CASSEPGGSNQPQHF.

The table lists this clonotype with many counts. The V gene is TRBV20-1, the J gene TRBJ2-7; perhaps TRBD2 as D (6 bases). Germline-derived CDR1 and CDR2 are DFQATT and SNEGSKA (reference sequence). Trimming removed 3 bases at V and 4 bases at J, with 16 bases between. This CDR3 has 14 amino acids. For the CDR3, the DNA is TGCAGTGCTAGTGGGCTAGCGCGGCCATACGAGCAGTACTTC. Translated, it gives CSASGLARPYEQYF.

Comment on this clonotype: A much larger clone is a single base away; this may be a read error. The rearrangement joins TRBV20-1 to TRBJ2-5, with TRBD1 identical over 7 bases. CDR1 and CDR2 (germline): DFQATT, SNEGSKA (reference sequence). The CDR3 extends over 13 amino acids. The CDR3 DNA reads TGCAGTGCTAGAAGGGACAGACAAGAGGCCCAGTACTTC. Encoded protein: CSARRDRQEAQYF.

This clonotype was seen more than once but under ten times. CDR3 region: CASSSGQYSNQPQHF. CDR3 nucleotide sequence: TGTGCCAGCAGCTCCGGACAGTATAGCAATCAGCCCCAGCATTTT. V and J are TRBV28 and TRBJ1-5; possible D gene TRBD1, 6 bases. V gave up 6 bases and J gave up 0 bases, with 12 bases separating them. The CDR3 contains 15 residues. The germline gives CDR1 MDHEN, CDR2 SYDVKM.

This clonotype came up many times. The gene calls are TRBV4-1 and TRBJ1-2; D call uncertain. The V end was cut by 4 bases, the J end by 8 bases, with 14 bases between. Germline V gene lookup returns CDR1 MGHRA and CDR2 YSYEKL. This CDR3 has 13 residues. CDR3 loop: CASSLDGRPGYTF. The CDR3 DNA reads as TGCGCCAGCAGCCTCGACGGGCGACCCGGCTACACCTTC.

This clonotype showed up many times. This rearrangement joins TRBV4-1 to TRBJ2-7, with D possibly TRBD2 on 6 matching bases. V was pared by 4 bases and J by 2 bases, with 12 bases between. The CDR3 has 14 residues. The germline CDR1 and CDR2 sequences are MGHRA and YSYEKL. The DNA for the CDR3 is TGCGCCAGCAGCCTCGACGCGGGGCCCTACGAGCAGTACTTC. This translates into CASSLDAGPYEQYF.

This clonotype was observed a few times. The rearrangement links TRBV20-1 to TRBJ2-1; 8 bases align to TRBD2. With 4 bases clipped from V and 1 base from J, the junction kept 6 bases outside the gene matches. The CDR3 loop spans 15 amino acids. Looked up from germline, CDR1 is DFQATT and CDR2 is SNEGSKA (reference sequence). CDR3: CSATASGWSYNEQFF. The CDR3 DNA sequence: TGCAGTGCTACCGCTAGCGGGTGGTCCTACAATGAGCAGTTCTTC.

This clonotype occurred a few times. V gene TRBV7-8 combines with J gene TRBJ2-1; 10 positions match TRBD2. The CDR3 is made up of 15 amino acids. Unmatched junction bases numbered 6, after V lost 6 bases and J lost 4 bases. Per germline, CDR1 SGHVS and CDR2 FQNEAQ. CDR3 nucleotide sequence: TGTGCCAGCAGTCCAGGGACTAGCGCTTACAATGAGCAGTTCTTC. This translates into CASSPGTSAYNEQFF.

V is TRBV5-4 and J is TRBJ2-7; possibly TRBD1 for D (5 bases). The CDR3 consists of 13 residues. V dropped 1 base and J dropped 9 bases, with 14 bases sitting between them. Germline CDR1 reads SGHNT; CDR2 reads YYREEE (reference sequence). Here the CDR3 DNA reads TGTGCCAGCAGCTTGAGTGCAGGACACGGGCAGTACTTC. This codes for CASSLSAGHGQYF. Combining the CDR3 with reference TRBV5-4 and TRBJ2-7 gives the whole variable domain ETGVTQSPTHLIKTRGQQVTLRCSSQSGHNTVSWYQQALGQGPQFIFQYYREEENGRGNFPPRFSGLQFPNYSSELNVNALELDDSALYLCASSLSAGHGQYFGPGTRLTVT.

Turning to this clonotype: Since a much larger clone is just one base distant, this may be a read error. The DNA for the CDR3 is TGTGCCAGCAAGGGGATAGCCTCATATGGCTACACCTTC. This translates into CASKGIASYGYTF. The J gene is TRBJ1-2, the V gene TRBV6-5; D perhaps matches TRBD1 (5 bases). Germline V gene sequence: CDR1 MNHEY, CDR2 SVGAGI. The CDR3 has 13 amino acids. Trimming took 7 bases from V and 5 from J, leaving 14 bases between them.

This clonotype is termed medium-sized (0.01 to 0.1%). The chain joins TRBV4-1 to TRBJ2-7; a possible D gene is TRBD1 (6 bases). This CDR3 has 16 residues. Deletions cut 0 bases from V and 0 bases from J, with 12 bases between. Germline V CDR1 and CDR2: MGHRA, YSYEKL. CDR3 sequence reads: CASSQDNRESSYEQYF. For the CDR3, the DNA is TGCGCCAGCAGCCAAGATAACAGGGAGAGCTCCTACGAGCAGTACTTC.

Ten or more counts support this clonotype. A much larger clone differs by one base, so this may be a read error. J is TRBJ2-1 and V is TRBV20-1, with 7 positions matching TRBD1. The CDR3 spans 13 residues. The V gene end was trimmed by 6 bases and the J gene end by 4 bases; junction bases not matched to a gene: 6. Germline CDR1 and CDR2: DFQATT and SNEGSKA (reference sequence). This chain's CDR3 is CSARQGAYNEQFF. The CDR3 DNA follows: TGCAGTGCAAGACAGGGCGCTTACAATGAGCAGTTCTTC.

For this clonotype: A much larger clone differs from this one at a single base, so this may be a read error. The chain employs TRBV20-1 and TRBJ2-1, with D maybe TRBD1 (6 bases). The CDR3 loop spans 13 amino acids. The germline gives CDR1 DFQATT, CDR2 SNEGSKA (reference sequence). V gave up 3 bases and J gave up 11 bases, with 17 bases separating them. The CDR3 region is CSASRGLGGKQFF. In DNA form, the CDR3 reads TGCAGTGCTAGCCGGGGCCTAGGGGGTAAGCAGTTCTTC.

The V gene is TRBV20-1, the J gene TRBJ2-7, with 9 positions matching TRBD1. There are 15 residues in the CDR3. CDR1 and CDR2 (germline): DFQATT, SNEGSKA (reference sequence). The ends lost 5 bases at V and 6 bases at J; junction bases unmatched: 14. This chain's CDR3 is CSASQPGQGTCEQYF. The CDR3 coding sequence is TGCAGTGCTTCCCAACCGGGACAGGGCACCTGCGAGCAGTACTTC.

This clonotype is medium-sized (0.01 to 0.1%) by share. V usage is TRBV18 and J usage is TRBJ2-7, with a tentative D call TRBD2 (6 bases). Germline V lookup: CDR1 KGHSH, CDR2 LQKENI. The V and J ends lost 2 bases and 1 base respectively, with 6 bases between them. This CDR3 contains 13 residues. The CDR3 reads CASSPAGSYEQYF. CDR3 coding DNA: TGTGCCAGCTCACCAGCGGGATCCTACGAGCAGTACTTC.

This clonotype rates as medium-sized. The V gene is TRBV15, the J gene TRBJ2-3; TRBD2 matches at 11 bases. This CDR3 is built from 16 residues. CDR1 is LNHNV, CDR2 YYDKDF, per germline (reference sequence). V lost 5 bases, J lost 5 bases, and 9 bases stayed unmatched. CDR3 DNA sequence: TGTGCCACCAGCCTGATAGCGGGAGGGCCTCGAGATACGCAGTATTTT. It yields the protein CATSLIAGGPRDTQYF.

As for this clonotype: Because the CDR3 is missing its conserved closing phenylalanine or tryptophan, this is likely a read error. The chain has TRBV5-1 and TRBJ2-5; D is unresolved. The V gene lost 0 bases and the J gene lost 0 bases, with 6 bases spanning the gap. This CDR3 has 14 residues. Germline V lookup: CDR1 SGHRS, CDR2 YFSETQ. This CDR3 is CASSLAGNQETQYS. CDR3 nucleotide sequence: TGCGCCAGCAGCTTGGCTGGGAACCAAGAGACCCAGTACTCC.

By share, this clonotype ranks as medium-sized (0.01 to 0.1%). The CDR3 DNA reads TGTGCCAGCAGTAAGGCCGGGACAGGGGTCAACGAGCAGTACTTC. Translation gives CASSKAGTGVNEQYF. The rearrangement uses TRBV6-5 and TRBJ2-7; 10 bases agree with TRBD1. CDR1 and CDR2 (germline): MNHEY, SVGAGI. This CDR3 region has 15 residues. V shed 5 bases and J 5 bases; nucleotides not matched to a gene: 9.

This clonotype turned up a few times. V is TRBV6-5 and J is TRBJ2-1, with 8 nucleotides matching TRBD2. J lost 8 bases, V lost 5 bases, and 11 bases had no gene match. CDR1 and CDR2 (germline): MNHEY, SVGAGI. The CDR3 consists of 15 residues. The CDR3 loop is CASSGSGAGVHEQFF. DNA for the CDR3: TGTGCCAGCAGTGGCTCTGGAGCGGGAGTCCATGAGCAGTTCTTC.

To note about this clonotype: A read error is possible here, since a much larger clone lies one base away. The rearrangement links TRBV9 to TRBJ2-1; D is unresolved. Germline V CDR1 and CDR2: SGDLS, YYNGEE. This CDR3 comprises 13 residues. In nucleotides, the CDR3 is TGTGCCAGCAGCGTAGACCTGCTCGGTGAGCAGTCCTTC. Amino acid sequence: CASSVDLLGEQSF.

The chain combines TRBV6-5 with TRBJ1-2; weak D call: TRBD1 (6 bases). Trimming removed 5 bases at V and 0 bases at J, with 7 bases between. Germline CDR1 is MNHEY and CDR2 is SVGAGI. The CDR3 consists of 13 residues. The CDR3 DNA is TGTGCCAGCAGTCGGACAGCTAACTATGGCTACACCTTC. This sequence encodes CASSRTANYGYTF.

In its sample, this clonotype was seen many times. The CDR3 DNA reads TGTGCCAGCAGCTTATCGGTAGCGGGAGGGGAGCAGTTCTTC. Translated: CASSLSVAGGEQFF. The chain carries TRBV7-9 and TRBJ2-1; 11 nucleotides agree with TRBD2. Germline assignment: CDR1 SEHNR and CDR2 FQNEAQ (reference sequence). V lost 2 bases, J lost 10 bases, and 4 bases stayed unmatched. This CDR3 has 14 amino acids.

This clonotype was counted ten times or more. The chain carries TRBV6-1 and TRBJ2-2; D may be TRBD2 (6 bases). Trimming removed 2 bases from V and 5 bases from J, with 12 bases in between. CDR1 MNHNS and CDR2 SASEGT come from the germline V gene. The CDR3 has 15 residues. The CDR3, as DNA: TGTGCCAGCAGTGAATGGGTGCGGGGAACCGGGGAGCTGTTTTTT. Translated, it gives CASSEWVRGTGELFF.

This clonotype came up many times. The genes are TRBV9 and TRBJ1-3, with TRBD1 as a possible D gene (6 bases). Germline V gives CDR1 SGDLS, CDR2 YYNGEE. V lost 1 base and J lost 0, with 14 bases in between. This CDR3 is built from 17 residues. This CDR3 reads CASSVWPGVVSGNTIYF. The CDR3 DNA is TGTGCCAGCAGCGTATGGCCAGGGGTCGTCTCTGGAAACACCATATATTTT.